This T cell receptor beta chain was profiled in a study of Ad26.COV2.S vaccination and SARS-CoV-2 variants. Study summary: Vaccine-arm donor from the placebo-controlled COV1001 Ad26.COV2.S trial. The study's findings and limits: Researchers reported similar non-spike TCR breadth in vaccine and placebo recipients.

This CDR3 comprises 12 residues. V lost 0 bases and J 7 bases, leaving 4 bases between the germline ends. From germline, CDR1 is GTSNPN and CDR2 SVGIG (reference sequence). This clone came up a few times. As yet, its antigen is unknown. This table comes from immunoSEQ multiplex PCR, and its TCRdb copy is limited to in-frame clones, with some not included. The table lists roughly 700,000 clones, 89% of them singletons. Treatment of the sample: over 15 received Ad26.COV2.S at low or high dose, single or two shots; about 5 received placebo; per-sample allocation not given. Repertoires come from day 63 after the first vaccine or placebo injection.

Sequenced here: peripheral blood, sampled in a trial of Ad26.COV2.S vaccine versus placebo. The chain joins TRBV30 to TRBJ1-6; no reliable D call. This receptor was obtained from a person between 18 and 60 years old who received the Ad26.COV2.S COVID-19 vaccine or a placebo. DNA of the CDR3: TGTGCCTGGAGTGTACGGAATTCACCCCTCCACTTT. Translating gives CAWSVRNSPLHF.